Here is one T cell receptor (beta chain) with its context. What it binds is unknown. The CDR3 is 14 amino acids. CDR1 is SGHDN, CDR2 FVKESK, per germline. The V gene end was trimmed by 0 bases and the J gene end by 2 bases; junction bases not matched to a gene: 0. The data are from a study of cytomegalovirus exposure and HLA in healthy donors. Points from the study as a whole: A few chains tied to CMV proved CMV antigen-specific in vitro.

Primers for the PCR totalled 60 Vbeta and 13 Jbeta. This table comes from immunoSEQ multiplex PCR, and its TCRdb copy is limited to in-frame clones, with some not included. The sample shows 99,000 or so clones, around 86% of them seen only once. V gene TRBV14 combines with J gene TRBJ2-5; TRBD1 agrees at 7 bases. The sequenced sample consisted of PBMCs. The sequence was obtained from a female donor in good health and CMV-seropositive. This CDR3 reads CASSQDRGQETQYF. CDR3 coding DNA: TGTGCCAGCAGCCAAGACAGGGGGCAAGAGACCCAGTACTTC.